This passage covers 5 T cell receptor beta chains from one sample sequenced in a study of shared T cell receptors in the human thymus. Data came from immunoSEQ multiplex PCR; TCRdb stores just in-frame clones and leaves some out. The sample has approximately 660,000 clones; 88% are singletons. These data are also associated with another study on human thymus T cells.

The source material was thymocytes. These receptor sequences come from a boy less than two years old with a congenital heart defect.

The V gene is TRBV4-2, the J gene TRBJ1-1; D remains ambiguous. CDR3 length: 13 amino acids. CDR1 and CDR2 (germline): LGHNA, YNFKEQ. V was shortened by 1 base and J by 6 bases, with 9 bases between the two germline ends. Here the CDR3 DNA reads TGTGCCAGCAGCCAAGTTATATTTGCTGAAGCTTTCTTT. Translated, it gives CASSQVIFAEAFF.

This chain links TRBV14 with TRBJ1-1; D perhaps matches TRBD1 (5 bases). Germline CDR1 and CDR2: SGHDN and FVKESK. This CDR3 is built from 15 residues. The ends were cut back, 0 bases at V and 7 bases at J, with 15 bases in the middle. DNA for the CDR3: TGTGCCAGCAGCCAAGATGGTCAGGGAAAGGATGAAGCTTTCTTT. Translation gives CASSQDGQGKDEAFF.

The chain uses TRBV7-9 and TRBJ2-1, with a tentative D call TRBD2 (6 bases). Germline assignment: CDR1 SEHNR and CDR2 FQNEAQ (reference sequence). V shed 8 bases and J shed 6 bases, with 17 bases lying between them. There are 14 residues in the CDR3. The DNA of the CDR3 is TGTGCCAGCTGCCCAAGAGGGGAGGTCAATGAGCAGTTCTTC. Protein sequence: CASCPRGEVNEQFF.

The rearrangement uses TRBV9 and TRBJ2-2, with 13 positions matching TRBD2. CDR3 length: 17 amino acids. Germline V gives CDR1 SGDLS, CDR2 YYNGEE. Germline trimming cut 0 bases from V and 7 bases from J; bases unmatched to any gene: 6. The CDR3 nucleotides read TGTGCCAGCAGCGTAGCTGGACTAGCGGGAGTGATCGGGGAGCTGTTTTTT. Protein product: CASSVAGLAGVIGELFF.

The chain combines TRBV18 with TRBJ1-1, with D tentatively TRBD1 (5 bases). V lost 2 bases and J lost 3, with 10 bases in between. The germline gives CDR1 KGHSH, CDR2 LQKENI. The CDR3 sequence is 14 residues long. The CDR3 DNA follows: TGTGCCAGCTCACCAAGGGGATGGCACACTGAAGCTTTCTTT. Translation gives CASSPRGWHTEAFF.